A single sample is the source of the 21 T cell receptor beta chains below, sequenced in a study of blood T cells in healthy people across ages. Then a second PCR, running about 7 to 11 cycles, was carried out with a sample-barcoded 5' primer and a J-beta primer mix. TCRdb fed the 5' RACE reads into MiXCR, producing one record per CDR3 protein. The top ten clones hold 20% of a sample with fewer than 900,000 distinct CDR3 sequences, roughly 44% of them seen once. The specimen sequenced was blood. The receptors shown here come from a woman aged 60-70 years in good health.

A remark on this clonotype: Since a much larger clone is just one base distant, this may be a read error. The gene calls are TRBV9 and TRBJ2-3; maybe TRBD2 (5 bases). V lost 3 bases to trimming and J lost 6 bases, with 17 bases between them. Germline V lookup: CDR1 SGDLS, CDR2 YYNGEE. The CDR3 length is 15 residues. CDR3 sequence: CASSGEDFGGDTQYF. CDR3 sequence (DNA): TGTGCCAGCAGCGGAGAGGACTTCGGCGGGGATACGCAGTATTTT.

The chain joins TRBV21-1 to TRBJ1-6; TRBD1 was called by the table and not checked on the DNA. TRBV21-1 is marked as a pseudogene. There are 16 residues in the CDR3. CDR3 region: CASSKALSGTNSPLHF. DNA for the CDR3: TGTGCCAGCAGCAAAGCGCTTTCAGGGACTAATTCACCCCTCCACTTT.

This clonotype was counted ten times or more. This chain uses TRBV10-3 with TRBJ2-7, with TRBD1 matching 9 bases. Germline loops: CDR1 ENHRY, CDR2 SYGVKD. The CDR3 is 15 residues long. V trimming: 4 bases; J trimming: 1 base; junction bases outside the gene matches: 5. For the CDR3, the DNA is TGTGCCATCAGTGGTGGGGACAGGGAGTCCTACGAGCAGTACTTC. Translated: CAISGGDRESYEQYF.

The chain uses TRBV7-2 and TRBJ2-3, with D uncertain. The ends were cut back, 4 bases at V and 4 bases at J, with 15 bases in the middle. This CDR3 comprises 15 residues. Germline V CDR1 and CDR2: SGHTA, FQGNSA. The DNA of the CDR3 is TGTGCCAGCAGCTCCCAACGGACCCCGCCAGATACGCAGTATTTT. Translation: CASSSQRTPPDTQYF.

The V call is TRBV28, the J call TRBJ2-5; the match to TRBD2 covers 8 bases. Germline CDR1 MDHEN, CDR2 SYDVKM. With V trimmed by 5 bases and J by 2 bases, 4 bases remained unmatched. CDR3 size: 14 residues. DNA of the CDR3: TGTGCCAGCAGTGGGGAGCGGGGGCAAGAGACCCAGTACTTC. Protein sequence: CASSGERGQETQYF. The complete variable domain, with remaining parts taken from reference TRBV28 and TRBJ2-5, reads DVKVTQSSRYLVKRTGEKVFLECVQDMDHENMFWYRQDPGLGLRLIYFSYDVKMKEKGDIPEGYSVSREKKERFSLILESASTNQTSMYLCASSGERGQETQYFGPGTRLLVL.

A note on this clonotype: Since a much larger clone is just one base distant, this may be a read error. The V and J genes are TRBV4-3 and TRBJ1-2; weak D call: TRBD1 (5 bases). V shed 0 bases and J shed 5 bases, with 19 bases lying between them. Germline CDR1 is LGHNA and CDR2 is YSLEER. This CDR3 is 17 amino acids long. The CDR3 spells CASSQECFRDGRYGYTF. CDR3 in DNA: TGCGCCAGCAGCCAAGAGTGTTTCCGGGACGGGAGATATGGCTACACCTTC.

This rearrangement joins TRBV2 to TRBJ2-6; unclear D gene. V lost 4 bases, J lost 2 bases, and 15 bases lay in between. The CDR3 covers 17 residues. Germline values: CDR1 SNHLY, CDR2 FYNNEI. The CDR3 region is CASSVSQLQTGANVLTF. Here the CDR3 DNA reads TGTGCCAGCAGTGTATCACAGCTCCAGACTGGGGCCAACGTCCTGACTTTC.

In this sample, this clonotype turned up a few times. The J gene is TRBJ1-5, the V gene TRBV7-9; perhaps TRBD1 as D (6 bases). V gave up 5 bases and J gave up 0 bases, with 11 bases separating them. Germline CDR1 is SEHNR and CDR2 is FQNEAQ (reference sequence). This CDR3 has 15 amino acids. CDR3 in DNA: TGTGCCAGCAGCCGGACGGGGGCTAGCAATCAGCCCCAGCATTTT. This codes for CASSRTGASNQPQHF.

This clonotype was seen more than once but under ten times. The chain couples TRBV10-3 to TRBJ1-5; maybe TRBD1 (6 bases). V dropped 3 bases and J dropped 2 bases, with 14 bases sitting between them. The CDR3 extends over 16 amino acids. CDR1 is ENHRY and CDR2 is SYGVKD in the germline V gene. CDR3 residues: CAISDGTRGGNQPQHF. CDR3 DNA sequence: TGTGCCATCAGTGATGGGACACGGGGAGGCAATCAGCCCCAGCATTTT.

The rearrangement links TRBV4-3 to TRBJ2-1, with 15 positions matching TRBD2. The CDR3 length is 18 residues. V gave up 4 bases and J gave up 4 bases; unmatched junction bases: 8. Germline V gene sequence: CDR1 LGHNA, CDR2 YSLEER. In nucleotides, the CDR3 is TGCGCCAGCAGCCTCAGGACTAGCGGGGGGGCCCTGTACAATGAGCAGTTCTTC. Its translation is CASSLRTSGGALYNEQFF.

The chain employs TRBV20-1 and TRBJ1-3; D uncertain. In germline, CDR1 is DFQATT, CDR2 SNEGSKA (reference sequence). The CDR3 runs 15 residues. V was shortened by 6 bases and J by 0 bases, with 15 bases between the two germline ends. CDR3 in amino acids: CSAKGPLNSGNTIYF. The CDR3 DNA reads TGCAGTGCAAAGGGCCCCCTGAACTCTGGAAACACCATATATTTT.

The DNA of the CDR3 is TGTGCCAGCAGGACCTTATTGCCGCCCCAGCATTTT. It translates to CASRTLLPPQHF. The chain joins TRBV28 to TRBJ1-5; the D is unclear. V lost 6 bases and J lost 9, with 12 bases in between. Germline V gene sequence: CDR1 MDHEN, CDR2 SYDVKM. The CDR3 loop spans 12 amino acids.

A note on this clonotype: One end of the junction varies from germline; a read error may be responsible. This chain connects TRBV7-3 to TRBJ2-1; D unclear. Germline V lookup: CDR1 SGHTA, CDR2 FQGTGA. CDR3 length: 16 residues. Here the CDR3 DNA reads TGTGCCAGCGGCTTACCGAGACGGAGCTCCTACAATGAGCAGTTCTTC. Translating gives CASGLPRRSSYNEQFF.

V and J are TRBV7-2 and TRBJ2-4; D unclear. Trimming removed 8 bases at V and 8 bases at J, with 16 bases between. Germline CDR1 SGHTA, CDR2 FQGNSA. The CDR3 contains 13 residues. The CDR3 protein is CASGSRNSDIQYF. In DNA, the CDR3 is TGTGCCAGCGGATCCCGGAACAGTGACATTCAGTACTTC.

The chain uses TRBV2 and TRBJ2-5, with 10 bases identical to TRBD2. This CDR3 has 13 residues. The V gene end was trimmed by 2 bases and the J gene end by 7 bases; junction bases not matched to a gene: 1. The germline V gene has CDR1 SNHLY and CDR2 FYNNEI. The CDR3 sequence is CASSERTSGTQYF. CDR3 nucleotides: TGTGCCAGCAGTGAAAGGACTAGCGGGACCCAGTACTTC.

This clonotype was picked up one time. The chain links TRBV30 to TRBJ1-2; no firm D call. Germline loops: CDR1 GTSNPN, CDR2 SVGIG (reference sequence). The V gene lost 5 bases and the J gene lost 2 bases, with 3 bases spanning the gap. CDR3 length equals 10 residues. The CDR3 nucleotides read TGTGCCTGGGAAAACTATGGCTACACCTTC. It translates to CAWENYGYTF.

The V call is TRBV20-1, the J call TRBJ1-2; D is possibly TRBD1 (6 bases). This CDR3 comprises 12 residues. Trimming stripped 0 bases from V and 8 bases from J, with 10 bases between. Germline V lookup: CDR1 DFQATT, CDR2 SNEGSKA (reference sequence). CDR3 in amino acids: CSARDRGPGYTF. The CDR3 coding sequence is TGCAGTGCTAGAGACAGGGGACCGGGCTACACCTTC.

J is TRBJ2-7 and V is TRBV18, with TRBD1 matching 7 bases. Germline V gives CDR1 KGHSH, CDR2 LQKENI. The CDR3 has 15 residues. J lost 5 bases, V lost 4 bases, and 11 bases had no gene match. The CDR3 spells CASSLRRGRGDEQYF. In DNA, the CDR3 is TGTGCCAGCTCACTAAGAAGGGGGCGTGGCGACGAGCAGTACTTC. Complete variable domain (other parts from reference TRBV18 and TRBJ2-7): NAGVMQNPRHLVRRRGQEARLRCSPMKGHSHVYWYRQLPEEGLKFMVYLQKENIIDESGMPKERFSAEFPKEGPSILRIQQVVRGDSAAYFCASSLRRGRGDEQYFGPGTRLTVT.

The chain uses TRBV6-5 and TRBJ2-3; D gene unclear. Germline CDR1 and CDR2: MNHEY and SVGAGI. V was trimmed by 0 bases and J by 0 bases, leaving 7 bases between them. The CDR3 has 15 amino acids. CDR3 in DNA: TGTGCCAGCAGTTACTCGCGACCAAGCACAGATACGCAGTATTTT. This sequence encodes CASSYSRPSTDTQYF.

This clonotype has only a few counts. This chain links TRBV9 with TRBJ2-7; perhaps TRBD1 as D (6 bases). CDR1 and CDR2 (germline): SGDLS, YYNGEE. Trimming stripped 0 bases from V and 5 bases from J, with 15 bases between. The CDR3 consists of 15 residues. In DNA, the CDR3 is TGTGCCAGCAGCGTAGCTGGGGGCCCAAAAAACGAGCAGTACTTC. It yields the protein CASSVAGGPKNEQYF. Full variable domain (missing parts from reference TRBV9 and TRBJ2-7): DSGVTQTPKHLITATGQRVTLRCSPRSGDLSVYWYQQSLDQGLQFLIQYYNGEERAKGNILERFSAQQFPDLHSELNLSSLELGDSALYFCASSVAGGPKNEQYFGPGTRLTVT.

This chain links TRBV12-3 or TRBV12-4 with TRBJ2-3; D is perhaps TRBD2 (6 bases). V lost 6 bases to trimming and J lost 6 bases, with 16 bases between them. The CDR3 runs 14 residues. CDR3 amino acids: CASRGGTVVDTQYF. CDR3 coding DNA: TGTGCCAGCAGAGGAGGGACCGTTGTGGATACGCAGTATTTT.